This T cell receptor beta chain was obtained from a study of T-cell memory formation after mild COVID-19 (dated by TCRdb to the early 2020s). As for the study more broadly: TCR sequence clusters from the two donors were found to be largely donor specific. In a couple of donors, T-cell clones that expanded and contracted after mild COVID-19 were tracked by sequencing TCRalpha and TCRbeta repertoires over time. Two young, previously healthy adult volunteers made up the cohort, one male and one female.

On this clonotype: The clone's antigen remains unknown. The record has no base qualities; no much larger clone is one base away.

What the study reported, not specific to this receptor: Only a couple of mild cases were covered in the study, and larger cohorts including severe cases with pre-infection samples were considered necessary. From day 15 to 85, contracting clones showed balanced CD4/CD8 phenotypes, whereas a second wave of clones that expanded from day 15 to 37 leaned towards CD4+. Some responding clones were found in pre-infection memory, which suggests that pre-existing cross-reactive memory T cells took part in the SARS-CoV-2 response. Contracting CD4+ clones were located mainly in the CM and EM memory subsets, whereas CD8+ clones were found to be enriched in EMRA. SARS-CoV-2 specificity was not confirmed for the second-wave clones peaking on day 37.

Sequenced on an Illumina NovaSeq 6000. cDNA libraries for TCRalpha and TCRbeta were prepared by 5'RACE using constant-segment primers, with sample barcodes and unique molecular identifiers added. Trizol reagent was used to extract RNA from every sample. Libraries were amplified in two PCR steps, with a second sample barcode and Illumina TruSeq adapters added in the second step. The libraries were sequenced on an Illumina NovaSeq using 2 x 150 bp paired-end reads. The paper's data handling went like this. With migec v1.2.7, reads were demultiplexed and then collapsed into UMI-guided consensus sequences. Using mixcr v2.1.11, UMI consensuses were aligned to TRA and TRB V and J templates and then assembled into clonotypes. Clonotypes were classified as expanded or contracted when called significant by both edgeR and NoisET, with noise models trained on biological replicates. For edgeR calls, the cutoffs were a false discovery rate-adjusted p below 0.01 and a log2 fold-change threshold of 1. As an exploratory analysis of dynamics, max-normalized trajectories of the 1000 most abundant clonotypes were examined by PCA with hierarchical clustering. Each responding clone was given a CD4 or CD8 phenotype based on the CD4+ and CD8+ repertoires, which had been sequenced separately. TCRdb handled the public reads itself, with Q25 trimming in fastp and clone calling in MiXCR, and kept productive beta chains. One record per CDR3 amino acid sequence lists the most common genes and DNA. These V and J calls rely on TCRdb rather than the paper's analysis. In this sample the table shows approximately 260,000 distinct CDR3 sequences, approximately 16% of which occur a single time. About 3.5% of the sample is in the top ten clones.

The V and J ends are trimmed by 7 bases and 4 bases, leaving 7 bases between them. The germline V gene provides CDR1 MNHEY and CDR2 SVGAGI. From cysteine to phenylalanine, the CDR3 is 11 amino acids long. CDR3 DNA is the only sequence kept; it has 33 bases, read in frame from the first base. Ficoll-Paque density gradient centrifugation was used to isolate PBMCs. The sequence came from a man in his late teens or twenties who had mild COVID-19 (a few samples of this study predate the infection). The sample titles of this study are shuffled in the database, so cell type and time point are left out; the donor was told from shared clones. The rearrangement joined TRBV6-5 to TRBJ1-2; no D segment can be confidently identified. The sequenced material came from PBMCs or a T cell subset sorted from them (not recorded which). The CDR3 region reads CASTDLYGYTF. The nucleotides read TGTGCCAGCACCGATCTCTATGGCTACACCTTC.